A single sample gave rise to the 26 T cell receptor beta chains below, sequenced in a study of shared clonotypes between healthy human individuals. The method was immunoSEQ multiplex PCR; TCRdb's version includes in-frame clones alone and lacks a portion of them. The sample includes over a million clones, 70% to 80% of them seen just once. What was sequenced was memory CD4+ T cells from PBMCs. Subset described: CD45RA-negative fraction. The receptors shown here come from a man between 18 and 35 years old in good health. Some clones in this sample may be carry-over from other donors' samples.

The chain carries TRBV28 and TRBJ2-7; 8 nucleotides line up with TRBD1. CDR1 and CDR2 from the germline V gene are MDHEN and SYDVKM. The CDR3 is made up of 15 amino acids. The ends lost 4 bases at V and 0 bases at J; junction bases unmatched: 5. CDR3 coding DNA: TGTGCCAGCAGTTCAGGGGGCGTAAACTCCTACGAGCAGTACTTC. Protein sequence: CASSSGGVNSYEQYF.

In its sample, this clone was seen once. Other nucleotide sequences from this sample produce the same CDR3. This chain's CDR3 is CASSPRADTQYF. In nucleotides, the CDR3 is TGTGCCAGCTCACCACGGGCAGATACGCAGTATTTT. The rearrangement joins TRBV18 to TRBJ2-3; D is unclear. V was pared by 1 base and J by 4 bases, with 3 bases between. The CDR3 is 12 amino acids. Germline-derived CDR1 and CDR2 are KGHSH and LQKENI.

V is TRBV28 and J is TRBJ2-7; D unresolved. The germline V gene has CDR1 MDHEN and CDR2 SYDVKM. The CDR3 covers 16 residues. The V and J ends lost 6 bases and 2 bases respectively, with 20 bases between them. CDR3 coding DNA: TGTGCCAGCAGAACTGGGTCCTATGCCCCCCCCTACGAGCAGTACTTC. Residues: CASRTGSYAPPYEQYF. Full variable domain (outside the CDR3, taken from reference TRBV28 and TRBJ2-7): DVKVTQSSRYLVKRTGEKVFLECVQDMDHENMFWYRQDPGLGLRLIYFSYDVKMKEKGDIPEGYSVSREKKERFSLILESASTNQTSMYLCASRTGSYAPPYEQYFGPGTRLTVT.

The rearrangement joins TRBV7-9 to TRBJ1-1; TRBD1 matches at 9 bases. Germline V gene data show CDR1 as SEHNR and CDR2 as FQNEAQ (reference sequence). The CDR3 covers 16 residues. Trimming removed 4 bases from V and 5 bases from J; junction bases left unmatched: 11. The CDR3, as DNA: TGTGCCAGCAGCTCCTCCAGGCGGGACAGGGAAACTGAAGCTTTCTTT. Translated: CASSSSRRDRETEAFF.

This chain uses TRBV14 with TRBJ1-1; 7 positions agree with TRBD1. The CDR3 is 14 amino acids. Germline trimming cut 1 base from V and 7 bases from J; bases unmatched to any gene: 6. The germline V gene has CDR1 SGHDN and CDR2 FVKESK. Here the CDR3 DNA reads TGTGCCAGCAGCCAAGTGGGCGGGACAGTTGAAGCTTTCTTT. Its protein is CASSQVGGTVEAFF.

The CDR3 protein is CASSGLRGEQYF. The DNA of the CDR3 is TGTGCCAGCAGCGGATTGCGCGGGGAGCAGTACTTC. The rearrangement links TRBV5-8 to TRBJ2-7, with D possibly TRBD2 on 5 matching bases. CDR1 is SGHTS and CDR2 is YDEGEE in the germline V gene. V was trimmed by 4 bases and J by 7 bases, leaving 12 bases between them. This CDR3 has 12 amino acids.

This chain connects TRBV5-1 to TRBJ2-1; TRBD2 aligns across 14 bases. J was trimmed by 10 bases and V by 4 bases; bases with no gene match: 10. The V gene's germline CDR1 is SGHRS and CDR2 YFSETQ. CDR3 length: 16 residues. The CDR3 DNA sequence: TGCGCCAGCAGCCCCGGGACTAGCGGGAGTGGGGAAGAGCAGTTCTTC. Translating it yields CASSPGTSGSGEEQFF.

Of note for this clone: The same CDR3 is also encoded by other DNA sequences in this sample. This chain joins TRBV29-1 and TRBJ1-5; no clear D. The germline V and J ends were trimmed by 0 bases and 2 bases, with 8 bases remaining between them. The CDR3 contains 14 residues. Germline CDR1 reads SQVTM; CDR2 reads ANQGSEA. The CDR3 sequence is CSVEEGSGNQPQHF. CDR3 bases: TGCAGCGTTGAAGAGGGATCGGGCAATCAGCCCCAGCATTTT.

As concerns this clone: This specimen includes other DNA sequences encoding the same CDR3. CDR3 residues: CASSLALGSTDTQYF. In DNA form, the CDR3 reads TGTGCCAGCAGCTTGGCCTTGGGGAGCACAGATACGCAGTATTTT. The chain couples TRBV5-5 to TRBJ2-3; D unresolved. V shed 0 bases and J shed 0 bases, with 8 bases lying between them. This CDR3 is 15 amino acids long. The germline V gene has CDR1 SGHKS and CDR2 YYEKEE (reference sequence).

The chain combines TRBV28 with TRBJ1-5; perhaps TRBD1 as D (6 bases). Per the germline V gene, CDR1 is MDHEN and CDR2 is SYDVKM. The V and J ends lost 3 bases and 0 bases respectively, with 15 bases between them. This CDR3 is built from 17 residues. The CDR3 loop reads CASSFLEGGYSNQPQHF. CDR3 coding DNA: TGTGCCAGCAGTTTCCTTGAGGGGGGTTATAGCAATCAGCCCCAGCATTTT. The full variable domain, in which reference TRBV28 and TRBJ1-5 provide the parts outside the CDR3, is DVKVTQSSRYLVKRTGEKVFLECVQDMDHENMFWYRQDPGLGLRLIYFSYDVKMKEKGDIPEGYSVSREKKERFSLILESASTNQTSMYLCASSFLEGGYSNQPQHFGDGTRLSIL.

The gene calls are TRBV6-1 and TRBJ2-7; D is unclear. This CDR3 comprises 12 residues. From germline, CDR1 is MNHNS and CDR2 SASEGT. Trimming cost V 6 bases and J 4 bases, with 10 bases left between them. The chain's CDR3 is CASSEVYYEQYF. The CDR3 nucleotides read TGTGCCAGCAGCGAGGTCTATTACGAGCAGTACTTC.

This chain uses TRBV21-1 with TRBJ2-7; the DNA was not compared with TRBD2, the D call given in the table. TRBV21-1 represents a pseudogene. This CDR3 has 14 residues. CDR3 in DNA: TGTGCCAGCAGCAAAGAGCTGGGGGAGGGAGAGCAGTACTTC. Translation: CASSKELGEGEQYF.

The chain's CDR3 is CASSPIVGVATNEKLFF. The CDR3 DNA reads TGCGCCAGCAGCCCTATAGTTGGCGTTGCAACTAATGAAAAACTGTTTTTT. The chain has TRBV4-1 and TRBJ1-4; D not certain. There are 17 residues in the CDR3. Trimming took 4 bases from V and 0 from J, leaving 15 bases between them. Germline assignment: CDR1 MGHRA and CDR2 YSYEKL.

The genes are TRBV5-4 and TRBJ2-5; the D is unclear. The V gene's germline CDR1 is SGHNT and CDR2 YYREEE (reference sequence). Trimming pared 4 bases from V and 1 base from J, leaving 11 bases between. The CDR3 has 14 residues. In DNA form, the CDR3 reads TGTGCCAGCAGCCAATACATGGCCCAAGAGACCCAGTACTTC. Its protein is CASSQYMAQETQYF.

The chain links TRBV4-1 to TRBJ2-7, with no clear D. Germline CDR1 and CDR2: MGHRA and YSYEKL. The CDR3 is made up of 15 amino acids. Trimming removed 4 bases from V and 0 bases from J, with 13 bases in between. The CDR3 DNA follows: TGCGCCAGCAGCCTTAGTTTATCGGGCTCCTACGAGCAGTACTTC. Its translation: CASSLSLSGSYEQYF.

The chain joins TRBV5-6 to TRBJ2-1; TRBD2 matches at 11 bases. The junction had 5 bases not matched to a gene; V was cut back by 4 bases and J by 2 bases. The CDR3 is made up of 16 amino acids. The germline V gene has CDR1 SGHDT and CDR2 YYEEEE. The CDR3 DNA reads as TGTGCCAGCAGCCTAGCGGGAGGACTCCCCTACAATGAGCAGTTCTTC. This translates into CASSLAGGLPYNEQFF.

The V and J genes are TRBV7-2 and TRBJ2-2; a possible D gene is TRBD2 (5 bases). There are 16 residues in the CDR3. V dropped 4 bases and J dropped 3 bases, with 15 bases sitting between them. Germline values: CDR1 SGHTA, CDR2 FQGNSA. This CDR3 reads CASSSPWRLDTGELFF. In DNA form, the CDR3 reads TGTGCCAGCAGCTCACCATGGAGGCTCGACACCGGGGAGCTGTTTTTT.

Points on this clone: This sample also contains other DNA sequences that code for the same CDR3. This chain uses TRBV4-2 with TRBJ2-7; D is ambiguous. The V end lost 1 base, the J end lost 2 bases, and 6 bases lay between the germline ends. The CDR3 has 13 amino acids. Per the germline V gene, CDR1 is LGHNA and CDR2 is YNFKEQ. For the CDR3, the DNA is TGTGCCAGCAGCCAAGGGCCCGCCTACGAGCAGTACTTC. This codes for CASSQGPAYEQYF.

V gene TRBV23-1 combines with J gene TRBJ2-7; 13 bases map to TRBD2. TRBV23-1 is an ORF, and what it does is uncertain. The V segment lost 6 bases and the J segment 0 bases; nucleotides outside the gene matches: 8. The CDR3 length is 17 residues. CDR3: CASSLGLAGDLSYEQYF. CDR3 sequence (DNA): TGCGCCAGCAGCCTAGGACTAGCGGGAGACCTCTCCTACGAGCAGTACTTC.

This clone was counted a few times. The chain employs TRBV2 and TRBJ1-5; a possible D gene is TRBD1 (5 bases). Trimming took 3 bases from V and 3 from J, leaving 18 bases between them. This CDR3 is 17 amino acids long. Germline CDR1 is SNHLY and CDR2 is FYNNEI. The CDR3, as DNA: TGTGCCAGCAGTGATTTGTTAGCAAGGGGACTCAATCAGCCCCAGCATTTT. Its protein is CASSDLLARGLNQPQHF. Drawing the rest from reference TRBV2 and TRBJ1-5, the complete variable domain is EPEVTQTPSHQVTQMGQEVILRCVPISNHLYFYWYRQILGQKVEFLVSFYNNEISEKSEIFDDQFSVERPDGSNFTLKIRSTKLEDSAMYFCASSDLLARGLNQPQHFGDGTRLSIL.

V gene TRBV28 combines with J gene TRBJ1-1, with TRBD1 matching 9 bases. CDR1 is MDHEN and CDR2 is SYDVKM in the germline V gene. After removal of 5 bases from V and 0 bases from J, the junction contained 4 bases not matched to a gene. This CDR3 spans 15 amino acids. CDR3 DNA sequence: TGTGCCAGCAGTACAGGGGGCGGGATGAACACTGAAGCTTTCTTT. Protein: CASSTGGGMNTEAFF.

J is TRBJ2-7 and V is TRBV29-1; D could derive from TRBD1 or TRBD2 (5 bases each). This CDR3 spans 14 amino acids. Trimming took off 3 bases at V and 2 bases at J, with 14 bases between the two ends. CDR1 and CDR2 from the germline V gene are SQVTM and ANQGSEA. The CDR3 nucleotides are TGCAGCGTTGAGGGCGCCGGGACGGCCTACGAGCAGTACTTC. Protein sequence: CSVEGAGTAYEQYF.

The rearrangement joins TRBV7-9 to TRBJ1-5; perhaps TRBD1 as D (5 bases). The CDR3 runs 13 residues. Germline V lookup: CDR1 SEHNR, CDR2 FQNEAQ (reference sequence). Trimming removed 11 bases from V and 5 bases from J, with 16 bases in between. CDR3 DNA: TGTGCCGTATCGGGGGGAGCTGATCAGCCCCAGCATTTT. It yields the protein CAVSGGADQPQHF. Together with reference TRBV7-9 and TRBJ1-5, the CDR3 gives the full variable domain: DTGVSQNPRHKITKRGQNVTFRCDPISEHNRLYWYRQTLGQGPEFLTYFQNEAQLEKSRLLSDRFSAERPKGSFSTLEIQRTEQGDSAMYLCAVSGGADQPQHFGDGTRLSIL.

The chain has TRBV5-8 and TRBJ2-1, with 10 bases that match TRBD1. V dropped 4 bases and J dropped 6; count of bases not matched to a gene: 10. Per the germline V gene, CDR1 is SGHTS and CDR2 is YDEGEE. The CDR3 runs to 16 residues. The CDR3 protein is CASSKGTGAGSNEQFF. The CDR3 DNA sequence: TGTGCCAGCAGCAAAGGGACAGGGGCAGGGAGCAATGAGCAGTTCTTC.

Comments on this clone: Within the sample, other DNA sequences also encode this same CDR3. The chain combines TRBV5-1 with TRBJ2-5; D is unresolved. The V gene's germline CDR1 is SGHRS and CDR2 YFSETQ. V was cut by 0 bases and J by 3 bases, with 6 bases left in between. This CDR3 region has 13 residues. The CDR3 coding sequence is TGCGCCAGCAGCTTGGGGCCGGAAGAGACCCAGTACTTC. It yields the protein CASSLGPEETQYF.

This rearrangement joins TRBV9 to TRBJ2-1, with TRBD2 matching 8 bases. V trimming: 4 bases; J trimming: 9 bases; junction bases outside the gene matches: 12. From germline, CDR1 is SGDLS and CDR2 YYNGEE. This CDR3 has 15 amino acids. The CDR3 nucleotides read TGTGCCAGCAGCCCCGGGGGGCTAGCGGGCGGTGAGCAGTTCTTC. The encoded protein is CASSPGGLAGGEQFF.